This T cell receptor beta chain was captured by sequencing in a study of blood T cell repertoires in COVID-19. Overall study: Samples came from the United States, Italy and Spain, spanning acute and convalescent COVID-19.

In the original processing: Using reference gene primer amplification, nucleated cell counts were estimated. The data were produced by immunoSEQ multiplex PCR, yet TCRdb's version contains in-frame clones alone and is incomplete. V and J calls and clone size are given by that table; D and trimming were obtained from the DNA. The repertoire includes 210,000 or so clones, 85% to 90% of them detected once, and about 2% sits in the top ten. The CDR3 runs 15 residues. Germline V gene lookup returns CDR1 LGHDT and CDR2 YNNKEL (reference sequence). With V trimmed by 1 base and J by 7 bases, 4 bases remained unmatched.

This sequence was found in a woman between 50 and 59 years old with acute or convalescent COVID-19. The sample comprised peripheral blood. This chain connects TRBV3-1 (or the pseudogene TRBV3-2) to TRBJ1-6; 7 bases match TRBD1. CDR3 in amino acids: CASSQGGTVNSPLHF. The CDR3 coding sequence is TGTGCCAGCAGCCAAGGAGGGACAGTCAATTCACCCCTCCACTTT.